These 8 T cell receptor beta chains originate from one sample sequenced in a study of cytomegalovirus exposure and HLA in healthy donors. Method: immunoSEQ multiplex PCR; TCRdb's copy keeps in-frame clones and lacks some. The sample has 200,000 to 250,000 clones, more than 75% seen once. Sample: PBMCs. The receptor set was obtained from a woman between 18 and 29 years old in good health and CMV-seropositive.

This chain connects TRBV5-1 to TRBJ2-2, with 9 positions matching TRBD2. The germline CDR1 and CDR2 sequences are SGHRS and YFSETQ. CDR3 length: 17 residues. Unmatched junction bases numbered 7, after V lost 1 base and J lost 3 bases. Here the CDR3 reads CASSLFPREGHTGELFF. Here the CDR3 DNA reads TGCGCCAGCAGCTTGTTCCCGCGGGAGGGTCACACCGGGGAGCTGTTTTTT.

The gene calls are TRBV28 and TRBJ1-1, with D possibly matching TRBD1 (6 bases). The CDR3 extends over 16 amino acids. Germline values: CDR1 MDHEN, CDR2 SYDVKM. Between the trimmed V and J ends, which lost 6 bases and 0 bases, there was a span of 17 bases. As DNA, the CDR3 is TGTGCCAGCAGCCCATGGGGGCCGGGTGTGAACACTGAAGCTTTCTTT. Its translation is CASSPWGPGVNTEAFF.

The chain uses TRBV10-1 and TRBJ1-1, with 9 bases lining up with TRBD1. With 2 bases clipped from V and 3 bases from J, the junction kept 7 bases outside the gene matches. This CDR3 is 16 amino acids long. Germline CDR1 WNHNN, CDR2 SYGVQD (reference sequence). The CDR3 sequence is CASSEIQGADDTEAFF. CDR3 sequence (DNA): TGCGCCAGCAGTGAGATACAGGGGGCAGATGACACTGAAGCTTTCTTT.

This clone occurred once. The genes are TRBV5-1 and TRBJ2-2; tentatively, D is TRBD1 (7 bases). This CDR3 has 14 amino acids. Germline V lookup: CDR1 SGHRS, CDR2 YFSETQ. Trimming took 10 bases from V and 14 from J, leaving 27 bases between them. CDR3 coding DNA: TGCGCCTCGAGAGGGGGCCTAGATCGGCGGGGTCTGTTTTTT. Translated, it gives CASRGGLDRRGLFF.

As to this clone: Mismatch with germline at one junction end may stem from a read error. The rearrangement uses TRBV5-4 and TRBJ2-1, with D tentatively TRBD2 (6 bases). Germline assignment: CDR1 SGHNT and CDR2 YYREEE (reference sequence). The CDR3 covers 12 residues. This CDR3 reads CASSLRRDDQFF. The DNA for the CDR3 is TGTGCCAGCAGCTTGCGGCGGGATGACCAGTTCTTC.

This chain connects TRBV2 to TRBJ1-3; D unclear. Germline CDR1 SNHLY, CDR2 FYNNEI. The CDR3 covers 13 residues. The germline V and J ends were trimmed by 4 bases and 0 bases, with 4 bases remaining between them. The chain's CDR3 is CASSVVSGNTIYF. The CDR3 nucleotides read TGTGCCAGCAGTGTAGTCTCTGGAAACACCATATATTTT.

This sequence joins TRBV10-3 and TRBJ2-3; 9 nucleotides match TRBD1. The CDR3 has 17 residues. The germline gives CDR1 ENHRY, CDR2 SYGVKD. Trimming at V came to 4 bases and at J to 2 bases, leaving 10 bases not matched to a gene. In nucleotides, the CDR3 is TGTGCCATCAGTGTTTGGGACAGGGAGATGAACACAGATACGCAGTATTTT. Translation gives CAISVWDREMNTDTQYF.

The chain joins TRBV9 to TRBJ1-3, with 7 bases identical to TRBD1. Germline V gene data show CDR1 as SGDLS and CDR2 as YYNGEE. Germline trimming cut 4 bases from V and 0 bases from J; bases unmatched to any gene: 1. The CDR3 is 14 amino acids. The CDR3 DNA sequence: TGTGCCAGCAGCACAGGGGACTCTGGAAACACCATATATTTT. Translated, it gives CASSTGDSGNTIYF.